This TCR beta chain is drawn from a study of T cells after posttransplantation cyclophosphamide. Germline trimming cut 3 bases from V and 3 bases from J; bases unmatched to any gene: 6. This CDR3 comprises 16 residues. Germline loops: CDR1 MNHEY, CDR2 SMNVEV (reference sequence). This table comes from immunoSEQ multiplex PCR, and its TCRdb copy is limited to in-frame clones, with some not included. The sample contains 41,000 or so clones, none occurring once; over 5.5% lies in the top ten. This clone has ten or more counts. This chain links TRBV27 with TRBJ2-7, with 12 bases identical to TRBD1. The TCR originated in a man in his thirties or forties in good health and a related stem cell transplant donor. The sequenced sample was PBMCs. For the CDR3, the DNA is TGTGCCAGCAGTTTTATCGGGGACAGGGGGCTCTACGAGCAGTACTTC. This gives the protein CASSFIGDRGLYEQYF.